These 9 T cell receptor beta chains were all obtained from the same sample, sequenced in a study of blood T cell repertoires in COVID-19. Here immunoSEQ multiplex PCR was the method, and the copy in TCRdb shows in-frame clones only, minus some. Of some 290,000 clones listed, roughly 88% are singletons. The sequenced sample consisted of PBMCs or T cells enriched from blood (not recorded which). The receptors derive from a woman aged 40 to 50 with acute COVID-19.

V gene TRBV7-2 combines with J gene TRBJ2-4; a possible D gene is TRBD1 (7 bases). CDR3 length equals 16 residues. The germline V gene has CDR1 SGHTA and CDR2 FQGNSA. The V gene lost 4 bases and the J gene lost 0 bases, with 13 bases spanning the gap. The CDR3 loop reads CASSYQGGLAKNIQYF. The CDR3 nucleotides read TGTGCCAGCAGCTATCAGGGGGGCCTAGCCAAAAACATTCAGTACTTC.

V gene TRBV5-1 combines with J gene TRBJ1-1; D not resolved. The CDR3 totals 15 residues. Germline V lookup: CDR1 SGHRS, CDR2 YFSETQ. V shed 0 bases and J shed 3 bases, with 12 bases lying between them. CDR3 sequence reads: CASSLVGETHTEAFF. The CDR3 coding sequence is TGCGCCAGCAGCTTGGTTGGGGAGACGCACACTGAAGCTTTCTTT.

The V gene is TRBV5-8, the J gene TRBJ1-5; D might be TRBD1 (5 bases). The germline gives CDR1 SGHTS, CDR2 YDEGEE. The CDR3 contains 16 residues. Trimming pared 5 bases from V and 2 bases from J, leaving 17 bases between. The CDR3 loop is CASRNGSGAGNQPQHF. CDR3 coding DNA: TGTGCCAGCAGAAATGGAAGTGGGGCTGGCAATCAGCCCCAGCATTTT.

This chain connects TRBV6-1 to TRBJ2-7; D is unclear. In germline, CDR1 is MNHNS, CDR2 SASEGT. The CDR3 has 14 residues. V dropped 0 bases and J dropped 2 bases, with 8 bases sitting between them. The CDR3 region is CASSEALTTYEQYF. CDR3 in DNA: TGTGCCAGCAGTGAAGCGCTGACAACCTACGAGCAGTACTTC.

This sequence joins TRBV5-6 and TRBJ2-7; D might be TRBD1 (6 bases). This CDR3 has 15 amino acids. Per the germline V gene, CDR1 is SGHDT and CDR2 is YYEEEE. V was trimmed by 0 bases and J by 0 bases, leaving 10 bases between them. The chain's CDR3 is CASSLVQGPSYEQYF. The DNA of the CDR3 is TGTGCCAGCAGCTTGGTGCAGGGGCCCTCCTACGAGCAGTACTTC.

This clone was found once. The chain has TRBV18 and TRBJ2-1; 9 bases line up with TRBD1. V was clipped by 6 bases and J by 5 bases; unmatched bases: 5. Germline V gene lookup returns CDR1 KGHSH and CDR2 LQKENI. The CDR3 has 14 residues. The CDR3 protein is CASSRDRVHNEQFF. As DNA, the CDR3 is TGTGCCAGCTCGCGGGACAGGGTGCACAATGAGCAGTTCTTC.

The chain recombines TRBV15 with TRBJ1-4, with 7 bases matching TRBD1. The V and J ends lost 1 base and 8 bases, in that order; junction bases with no gene match: 7. From germline, CDR1 is LNHNV and CDR2 YYDKDF (reference sequence). The CDR3 sequence is 15 residues long. In nucleotides, the CDR3 is TGTGCCACCAGCAGAGCAGGGGGGCTTAGGGAAAAACTGTTTTTT. It encodes CATSRAGGLREKLFF.

The rearrangement joins TRBV11-2 to TRBJ2-1, with TRBD2 matching over 11 bases. This CDR3 is 15 amino acids long. After removal of 3 bases from V and 7 bases from J, the junction contained 5 bases not matched to a gene. CDR1 SGHAT and CDR2 FQNNGV come from the germline V gene. The CDR3 protein is CASSFTSGSRNEQFF. CDR3 DNA: TGTGCCAGCAGCTTTACTAGCGGGAGTAGGAATGAGCAGTTCTTC.

This chain links TRBV2 with TRBJ2-1; 16 bases line up with TRBD2. Germline V gene lookup returns CDR1 SNHLY and CDR2 FYNNEI. The CDR3 covers 16 residues. V was clipped by 7 bases and J by 2 bases; unmatched bases: 2. CDR3 DNA: TGTGCCAGCACCGGGACTAGCGGGAGGGCCTACAATGAGCAGTTCTTC. It encodes CASTGTSGRAYNEQFF. Together with reference TRBV2 and TRBJ2-1, the CDR3 gives the full variable domain: EPEVTQTPSHQVTQMGQEVILRCVPISNHLYFYWYRQILGQKVEFLVSFYNNEISEKSEIFDDQFSVERPDGSNFTLKIRSTKLEDSAMYFCASTGTSGRAYNEQFFGPGTRLTVL.